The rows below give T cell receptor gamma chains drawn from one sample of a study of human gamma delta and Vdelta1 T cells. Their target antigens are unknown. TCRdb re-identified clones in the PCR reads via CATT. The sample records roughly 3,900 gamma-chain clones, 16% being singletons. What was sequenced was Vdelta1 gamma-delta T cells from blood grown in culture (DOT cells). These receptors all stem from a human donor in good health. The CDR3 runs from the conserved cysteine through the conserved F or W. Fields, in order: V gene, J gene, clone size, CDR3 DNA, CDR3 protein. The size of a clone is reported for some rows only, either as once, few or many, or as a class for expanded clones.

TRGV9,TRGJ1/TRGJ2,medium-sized,TGTGCCTTGTGGGAGGAACCTCATAAGAAACTCTTT,CALWEEPHKKLF
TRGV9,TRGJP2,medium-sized,TGTGCCTTGTGGGAGTCCCGTAGTGATTGGATCAAGACGTTT,CALWESRSDWIKTF
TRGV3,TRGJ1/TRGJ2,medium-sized,TGTGCCACCTGGGGATCTAATAAGAAACTCTTT,CATWGSNKKLF
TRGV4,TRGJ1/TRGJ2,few,TGTGCCACCTGGGAACCGAGGGGTAGGAAACTCTTT,CATWEPRGRKLF
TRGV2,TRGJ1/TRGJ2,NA,TGTGCCACCTGGGACGTACGTGAGAAACTCTTT,CATWDVREKLF
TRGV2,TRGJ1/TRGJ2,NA,TGTGCCACCTGGGACGGGTGGTATAGTCGGGGTAATTATTATAAGAAACTCTTT,CATWDGWYSRGNYYKKLF
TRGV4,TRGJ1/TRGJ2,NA,TGTGCCACCTGGGATGTTTTAAGGTATAAGAAACTCTTT,CATWDVLRYKKLF
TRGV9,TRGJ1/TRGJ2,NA,TGTGCCTTGTGGGAGTTGACCAATTATAAGAAACTCTTT,CALWELTNYKKLF
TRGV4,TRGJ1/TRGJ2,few,TGTGCCACCTGGGATGGGCCAGATTATAAGAAACTCTTT,CATWDGPDYKKLF
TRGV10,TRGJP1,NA,TGTGCTGCGTGTCCCCCGGTAACTGGTTGGTTCAAGATATTT,CAACPPVTGWFKIF
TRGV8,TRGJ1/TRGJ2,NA,TGTGCCACCTGGTCCAAAAGGCCAATATTTAAGAAACTCTTT,CATWSKRPIFKKLF
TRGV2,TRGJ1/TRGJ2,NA,TGTGCCACCTGGGACCCCGGTAAGAAACTCTTT,CATWDPGKKLF
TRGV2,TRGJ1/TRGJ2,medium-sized,TGTGCCACCTGGGACGCTCGGGGAGATTATTATAAGAAACTCTTT,CATWDARGDYYKKLF
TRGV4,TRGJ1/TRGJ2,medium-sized,TGTGCCACCTGGGAGCCCGAATCTTATTATTATAAGAAACTCTTT,CATWEPESYYYKKLF
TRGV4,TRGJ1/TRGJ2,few,TGTGCCACCTGGGATGGGCCGCATTATAAGAAACTCTTT,CATWDGPHYKKLF
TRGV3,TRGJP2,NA,TGTGCCACCTGGGACAGGCCGGGTAGTGATTGGATCAAGACGTTT,CATWDRPGSDWIKTF
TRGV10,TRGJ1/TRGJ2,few,TGTGCTGCGTGGGATTATAATTATAAGAAACTCTTT,CAAWDYNYKKLF
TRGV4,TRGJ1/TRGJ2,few,TGTGCCACCTGGGATGGGCTGTTAGGGAACTATTATAAGAAACTCTTT,CATWDGLLGNYYKKLF
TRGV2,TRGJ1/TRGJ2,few,TGTGCCACCTGGGACGGGCACAATTATAAGAAACTCTTT,CATWDGHNYKKLF
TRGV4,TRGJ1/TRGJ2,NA,TGTGCCACCTGGGATACCTCTAAGGGTTATTATAAGAAACTCTTT,CATWDTSKGYYKKLF
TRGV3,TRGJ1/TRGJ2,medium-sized,TGTGCCACCTTTTCGGCCTTTGAATATAAGAAACTCTTT,CATFSAFEYKKLF
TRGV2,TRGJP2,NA,TGTGCCACCTGGGACGGGCCGAACCCTAGTGATTGGATCAAGACGTTT,CATWDGPNPSDWIKTF